A single T cell receptor (beta chain) is shown here with its context. Method: immunoSEQ multiplex PCR; TCRdb's copy keeps in-frame clones and lacks some. The data contain just under 65,000 clones, about 93% of them singletons. This specimen belongs to a study of T cell changes during pregnancy in multiple sclerosis. The CDR3 covers 15 residues. The germline CDR1 and CDR2 sequences are SEHNR and FQNEAQ (reference sequence). Trimming removed 5 bases from V and 7 bases from J; junction bases left unmatched: 10. The specimen was CD8+ T cells from peripheral blood mononuclear cells, collected in the second trimester of pregnancy. The V call is TRBV7-9, the J call TRBJ2-7; 11 nucleotides match TRBD2. The source of this sequence is a female donor with multiple sclerosis, enrolled in a pregnancy study. The CDR3 here is CASSGLTSGSEEQYF. The CDR3 nucleotides read TGTGCCAGCAGCGGACTCACTAGCGGGAGCGAAGAGCAGTACTTC.